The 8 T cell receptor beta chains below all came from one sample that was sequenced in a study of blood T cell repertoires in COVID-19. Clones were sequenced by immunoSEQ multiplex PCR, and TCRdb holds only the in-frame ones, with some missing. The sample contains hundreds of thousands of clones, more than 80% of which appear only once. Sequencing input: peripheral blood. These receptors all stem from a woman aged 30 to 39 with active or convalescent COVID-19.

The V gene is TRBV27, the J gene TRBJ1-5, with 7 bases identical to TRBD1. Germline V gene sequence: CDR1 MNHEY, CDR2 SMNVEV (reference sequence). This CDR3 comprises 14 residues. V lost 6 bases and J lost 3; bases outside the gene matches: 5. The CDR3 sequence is CASRRQGINQPQHF. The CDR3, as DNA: TGTGCCAGCAGAAGACAGGGAATCAATCAGCCCCAGCATTTT.

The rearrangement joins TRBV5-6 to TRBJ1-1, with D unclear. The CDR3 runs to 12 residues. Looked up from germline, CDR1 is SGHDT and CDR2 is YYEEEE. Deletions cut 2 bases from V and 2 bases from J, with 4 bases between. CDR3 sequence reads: CASSFGNTEAFF. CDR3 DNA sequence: TGTGCCAGCAGCTTCGGTAACACTGAAGCTTTCTTT.

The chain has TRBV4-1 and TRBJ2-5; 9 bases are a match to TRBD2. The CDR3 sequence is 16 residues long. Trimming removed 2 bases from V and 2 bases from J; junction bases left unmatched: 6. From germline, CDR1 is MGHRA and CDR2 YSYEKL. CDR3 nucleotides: TGCGCCAGCAGCCAATGGGGACTAGCAGCTCAAGAGACCCAGTACTTC. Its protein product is CASSQWGLAAQETQYF.

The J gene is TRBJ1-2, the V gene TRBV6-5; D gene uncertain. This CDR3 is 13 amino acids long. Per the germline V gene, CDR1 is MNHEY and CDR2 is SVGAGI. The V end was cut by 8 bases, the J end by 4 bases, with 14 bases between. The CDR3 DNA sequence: TGTGCCAGCGGCGGCTTTGGAGGCTATGGCTACACCTTC. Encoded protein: CASGGFGGYGYTF.

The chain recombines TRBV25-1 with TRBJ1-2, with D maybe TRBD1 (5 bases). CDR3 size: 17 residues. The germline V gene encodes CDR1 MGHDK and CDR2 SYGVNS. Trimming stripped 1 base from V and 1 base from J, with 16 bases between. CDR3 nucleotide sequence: TGTGCCAGCAGTGAATTAGGGACTACTACGATTAACTATGGCTACACCTTC. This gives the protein CASSELGTTTINYGYTF.

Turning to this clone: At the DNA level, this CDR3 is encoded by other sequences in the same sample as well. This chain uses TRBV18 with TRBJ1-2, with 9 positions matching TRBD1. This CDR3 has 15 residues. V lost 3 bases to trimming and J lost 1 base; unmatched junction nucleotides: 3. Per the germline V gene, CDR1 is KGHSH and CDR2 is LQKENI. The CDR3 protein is CASSPPGQGNYGYTF. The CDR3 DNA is TGTGCCAGCTCACCGCCGGGACAGGGTAACTATGGCTACACCTTC. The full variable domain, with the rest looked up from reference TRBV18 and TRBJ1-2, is NAGVMQNPRHLVRRRGQEARLRCSPMKGHSHVYWYRQLPEEGLKFMVYLQKENIIDESGMPKERFSAEFPKEGPSILRIQQVVRGDSAAYFCASSPPGQGNYGYTFGSGTRLTVV.

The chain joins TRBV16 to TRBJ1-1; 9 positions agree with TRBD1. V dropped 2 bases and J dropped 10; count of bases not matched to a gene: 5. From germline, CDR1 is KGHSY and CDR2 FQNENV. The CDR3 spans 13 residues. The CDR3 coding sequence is TGTGCCAGCAGCCAAGGGACAGGGAGCGTAGCTTTCTTT. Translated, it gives CASSQGTGSVAFF.

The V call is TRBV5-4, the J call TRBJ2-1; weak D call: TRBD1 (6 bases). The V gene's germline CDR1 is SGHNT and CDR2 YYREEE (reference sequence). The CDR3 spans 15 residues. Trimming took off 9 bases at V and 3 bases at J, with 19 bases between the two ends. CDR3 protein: CAIPTGHNNYNEQFF. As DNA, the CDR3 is TGTGCCATCCCTACAGGGCACAACAACTACAATGAGCAGTTCTTC.